One sample yielded the 11 T cell receptor beta chains listed below, sequenced in a study of blood T cell repertoires in COVID-19. The assay was immunoSEQ multiplex PCR, and TCRdb's table has in-frame clones only and misses some. The sample consists of under 350,000 clones, around 89% of them appearing once. Sample: peripheral blood. These receptors originate from a man aged 35 to 55 with acute or convalescent COVID-19.

The chain employs TRBV12-3 or TRBV12-4 and TRBJ1-2; D remains unclear. The CDR3 is made up of 12 amino acids. With 0 bases removed from V and 6 bases from J, the gap between germline ends came to 5 bases. The CDR3 DNA reads TGTGCCAGCAGTTTAGCGGCAAATGGCTACACCTTC. This translates into CASSLAANGYTF.

The gene calls are TRBV3-1 (or the pseudogene TRBV3-2) and TRBJ1-2; D gene ambiguous. This CDR3 has 14 amino acids. Germline V CDR1 and CDR2: LGHDT, YNNKEL (reference sequence). Deletions cut 3 bases from V and 7 bases from J, with 15 bases between. The CDR3 is CASSHRGASSGYTF. The CDR3 DNA is TGTGCCAGCAGCCACCGCGGCGCAAGTAGTGGCTACACCTTC.

This sequence joins TRBV19 and TRBJ1-5; TRBD1 matches at 8 bases. The V gene's germline CDR1 is LNHDA and CDR2 SQIVND (reference sequence). V was pared by 10 bases and J by 0 bases, with 14 bases of the junction left unmatched. The CDR3 totals 17 residues. The CDR3 protein is CATAGDRWENSNQPQHF. Written as DNA, the CDR3 is TGTGCCACCGCAGGGGACAGGTGGGAGAATAGCAATCAGCCCCAGCATTTT.

For the CDR3, the DNA is TGCGCCAGCAGCCAAGCAACAGGGGGGAACACTGAAGCTTTCTTT. This gives the protein CASSQATGGNTEAFF. The chain has TRBV4-1 and TRBJ1-1, with TRBD1 matching 8 bases. The germline gives CDR1 MGHRA, CDR2 YSYEKL. Germline trimming cut 1 base from V and 1 base from J; bases unmatched to any gene: 2. The CDR3 sequence is 15 residues long.

Turning to this clone: A junction boundary mismatches the germline segment, possibly from a read error. The rearrangement links TRBV4-1 to TRBJ2-2, with 9 bases that match TRBD2. The germline CDR1 and CDR2 sequences are MGHRA and YSYEKL. The length of the CDR3 is 18 residues. CDR3 nucleotides: TGCGCCCGCAGCCAAGAATTCGCGGGGGGGCCTGGCACCGGGGAGCTGTTTTTT. The encoded protein is CARSQEFAGGPGTGELFF.

The rearrangement joins TRBV5-4 to TRBJ1-1; TRBD1 might be the D (5 bases). The CDR3 extends over 14 amino acids. Trimming stripped 7 bases from V and 1 base from J, with 14 bases between. From germline, CDR1 is SGHNT and CDR2 YYREEE (reference sequence). The CDR3 bases are TGTGCCAGCCTATCCTATCAGGGGAACACTGAAGCTTTCTTT. Translating gives CASLSYQGNTEAFF.

This chain links TRBV2 with TRBJ1-6; the match to TRBD1 covers 8 bases. V was pared by 5 bases and J by 10 bases, with 10 bases of the junction left unmatched. Germline V CDR1 and CDR2: SNHLY, FYNNEI. This CDR3 is 15 amino acids long. The CDR3 loop reads CASSYGQGGQSPLHF. The CDR3, as DNA: TGTGCCAGCAGTTACGGACAGGGCGGACAGTCACCCCTCCACTTT.

The chain carries TRBV7-2 and TRBJ2-2; D is unresolved. The CDR3 is made up of 14 amino acids. V was pared by 3 bases and J by 1 base, with 6 bases between. Germline CDR1 SGHTA, CDR2 FQGNSA. CDR3 DNA sequence: TGTGCCAGCAGCTTTAATTGGAACACCGGGGAGCTGTTTTTT. Translated: CASSFNWNTGELFF.

This chain links TRBV5-1 with TRBJ2-6; 10 bases align to TRBD1. This CDR3 contains 18 residues. CDR1 and CDR2 from the germline V gene are SGHRS and YFSETQ. The J segment lost 1 base and the V segment lost 3 bases, leaving 7 bases of the junction unmatched. CDR3 protein: CASSYRDRGFSGANVLTF. CDR3 nucleotides: TGCGCCAGCAGCTACCGGGACAGGGGATTTTCTGGGGCCAACGTCCTGACTTTC.

V gene TRBV5-1 combines with J gene TRBJ1-6; D possibly corresponds to TRBD1 (6 bases). From germline, CDR1 is SGHRS and CDR2 YFSETQ. The CDR3 length is 15 residues. V gave up 1 base and J gave up 10 bases, with 15 bases separating them. The CDR3 region is CASSLSGGYESPLHF. The DNA for the CDR3 is TGCGCCAGCAGCTTGAGCGGGGGCTATGAATCACCCCTCCACTTT.

This clone was counted once. V and J are TRBV15 and TRBJ1-5, with D maybe TRBD1 (5 bases). V lost 5 bases to trimming and J lost 10 bases, with 15 bases between them. CDR3 length: 13 residues. The V gene's germline CDR1 is LNHNV and CDR2 YYDKDF (reference sequence). The CDR3 loop reads CATSSSGGGPQHF. CDR3 bases: TGTGCCACCAGCTCATCCGGGGGGGGACCCCAGCATTTT.